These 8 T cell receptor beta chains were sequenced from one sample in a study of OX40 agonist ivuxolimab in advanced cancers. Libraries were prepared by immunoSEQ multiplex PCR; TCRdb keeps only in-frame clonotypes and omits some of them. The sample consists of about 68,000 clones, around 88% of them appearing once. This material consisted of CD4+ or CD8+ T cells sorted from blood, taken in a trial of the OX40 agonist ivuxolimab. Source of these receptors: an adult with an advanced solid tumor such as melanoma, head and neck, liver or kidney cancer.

The CDR3 bases are TGTGCCAGTAGTATCGGAGGGGTGAACACTGAAGCTTTCTTT. Its translation: CASSIGGVNTEAFF. The V call is TRBV19, the J call TRBJ1-1; D is possibly TRBD1 (5 bases). The CDR3 has 14 amino acids. Trimming removed 3 bases at V and 0 bases at J, with 8 bases between. Germline V lookup: CDR1 LNHDA, CDR2 SQIVND (reference sequence).

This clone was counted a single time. In DNA, the CDR3 is TGCGCCAGCACCTGGGGACAGCTCCAAGAGACCCAGTACTTC. Its protein product is CASTWGQLQETQYF. V is TRBV5-1 and J is TRBJ2-5; TRBD1 matches at 7 bases. CDR1 is SGHRS, CDR2 YFSETQ, per germline. The CDR3 consists of 14 residues. Trimming cost V 6 bases and J 1 base; bases outside gene matches: 6.

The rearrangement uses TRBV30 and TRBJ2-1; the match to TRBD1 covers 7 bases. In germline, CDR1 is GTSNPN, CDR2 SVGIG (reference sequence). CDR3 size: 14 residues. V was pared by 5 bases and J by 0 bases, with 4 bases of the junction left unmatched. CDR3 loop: CAWETGSSYNEQFF. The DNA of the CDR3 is TGTGCCTGGGAGACAGGGAGCTCCTACAATGAGCAGTTCTTC.

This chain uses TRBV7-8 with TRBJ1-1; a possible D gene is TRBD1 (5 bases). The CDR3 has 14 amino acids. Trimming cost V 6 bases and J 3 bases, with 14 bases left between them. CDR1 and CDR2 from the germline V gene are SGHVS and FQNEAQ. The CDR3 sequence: CASSLGVGDTEAFF. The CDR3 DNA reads TGTGCCAGCAGTTTGGGGGTAGGGGACACTGAAGCTTTCTTT. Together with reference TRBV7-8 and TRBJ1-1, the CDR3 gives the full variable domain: GAGVSQSPRYKVAKRGQDVALRCDPISGHVSLFWYQQALGQGPEFLTYFQNEAQLDKSGLPSDRFFAERPEGSVSTLKIQRTQQEDSAVYLCASSLGVGDTEAFFGQGTRLTVV.

CDR3: CASSSVTSGAYEQYF. CDR3 sequence (DNA): TGTGCCAGCAGCTCCGTGACTAGCGGCGCCTACGAGCAGTACTTC. The rearrangement joins TRBV11-2 to TRBJ2-5; 9 bases are shared with TRBD2. The end of the DNA is better explained by TRBJ2-7, so the J call may be wrong. Germline assignment: CDR1 SGHAT and CDR2 FQNNGV. There are 15 residues in the CDR3.

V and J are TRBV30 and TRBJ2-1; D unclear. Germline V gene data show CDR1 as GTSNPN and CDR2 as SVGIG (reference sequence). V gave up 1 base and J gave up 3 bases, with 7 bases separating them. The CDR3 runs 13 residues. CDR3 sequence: CAWSESDYNEQFF. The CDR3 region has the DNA TGTGCCTGGAGTGAGTCAGACTACAATGAGCAGTTCTTC. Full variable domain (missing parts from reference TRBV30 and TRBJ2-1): SQTIHQWPATLVQPVGSPLSLECTVEGTSNPNLYWYRQAAGRGLQLLFYSVGIGQISSEVPQNLSASRPQDRQFILSSKKLLLSDSGFYLCAWSESDYNEQFFGPGTRLTVL.

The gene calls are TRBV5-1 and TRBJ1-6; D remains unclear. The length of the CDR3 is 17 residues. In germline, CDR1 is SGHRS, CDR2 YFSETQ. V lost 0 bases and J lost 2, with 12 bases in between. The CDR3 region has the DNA TGCGCCAGCAGCTTGGAGTCTCGACGGACCTATAATTCACCCCTCCACTTT. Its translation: CASSLESRRTYNSPLHF.

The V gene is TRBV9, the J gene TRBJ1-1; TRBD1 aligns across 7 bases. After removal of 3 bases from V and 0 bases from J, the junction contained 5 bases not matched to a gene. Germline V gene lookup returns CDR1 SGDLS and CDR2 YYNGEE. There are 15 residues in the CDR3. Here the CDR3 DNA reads TGTGCCAGCAGCGCGACGGGACAGTTGAACACTGAAGCTTTCTTT. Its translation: CASSATGQLNTEAFF. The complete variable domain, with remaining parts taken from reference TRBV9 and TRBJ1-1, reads DSGVTQTPKHLITATGQRVTLRCSPRSGDLSVYWYQQSLDQGLQFLIQYYNGEERAKGNILERFSAQQFPDLHSELNLSSLELGDSALYFCASSATGQLNTEAFFGQGTRLTVV.